This entry lists 8 T cell receptor beta chains sequenced from one sample in a study of cytomegalovirus exposure and HLA in healthy donors. Vbeta (60) and Jbeta (13) primers were used in the PCR. Assay: immunoSEQ multiplex PCR; the TCRdb copy retains only in-frame clones and omits some. The repertoire has about 130,000 clones, around 84% of them found once; the top ten carry less than 3.5%. Sequencing was done on a sample of PBMCs. These receptors were taken from a middle-aged man in good health and CMV-seronegative.

CDR3: CASSRVSGGAGELFF. The DNA of the CDR3 is TGTGCCAGCAGCAGAGTTAGCGGGGGTGCCGGGGAGCTGTTTTTT. This chain connects TRBV21-1 to TRBJ2-2; the listed D gene, TRBD2, was not tested against the DNA. TRBV21-1 is a documented pseudogene. The CDR3 extends over 15 amino acids.

This clone has just one count. The chain couples TRBV27 to TRBJ2-1, with 10 bases aligning to TRBD2. With V trimmed by 8 bases and J by 5 bases, 9 bases remained unmatched. CDR1 is MNHEY, CDR2 SMNVEV, per germline (reference sequence). The length of the CDR3 is 15 residues. CDR3 sequence: CASARAGGLHNEQFF. The CDR3 DNA sequence: TGTGCCAGCGCTAGAGCGGGGGGGCTTCACAATGAGCAGTTCTTC.

DNA for the CDR3: TGTGCCAGCAGCACCCCACAGGACGAACTGTTTTTT. Translated: CASSTPQDELFF. The J gene is TRBJ1-4, the V gene TRBV21-1; the D segment call TRBD1 is taken from the table without a DNA check. TRBV21-1 is given as a pseudogene. This CDR3 contains 12 residues.

V is TRBV5-6 and J is TRBJ1-2; 8 bases fit TRBD1. The V and J ends lost 5 bases and 0 bases, in that order; junction bases with no gene match: 12. Germline V gene sequence: CDR1 SGHDT, CDR2 YYEEEE. The CDR3 loop spans 17 amino acids. Here the CDR3 DNA reads TGTGCCAGCAGGTACACCGGGACAGGCGGATCTAACTATGGCTACACCTTC. Translated, it gives CASRYTGTGGSNYGYTF.

V and J are TRBV10-1 and TRBJ2-1; TRBD2 agrees at 11 bases. From germline, CDR1 is WNHNN and CDR2 SYGVQD (reference sequence). CDR3 length: 13 residues. The J segment lost 7 bases and the V segment lost 4 bases, leaving 0 bases of the junction unmatched. In nucleotides, the CDR3 is TGCGCCAGCAGTGCTAGCGGGGGGAATGAGCAGTTCTTC. Amino acids: CASSASGGNEQFF.

About this clone: The identical CDR3 is also encoded by other nucleotide sequences in the sample. CDR3: CAWSVGGGNQPQHF. The CDR3 DNA follows: TGTGCCTGGAGTGTAGGTGGGGGGAATCAGCCCCAGCATTTT. The rearrangement joins TRBV30 to TRBJ1-5, with TRBD1 as a possible D gene (5 bases). Germline V gene lookup returns CDR1 GTSNPN and CDR2 SVGIG (reference sequence). Trimming pared 0 bases from V and 4 bases from J, leaving 10 bases between. CDR3 length: 14 amino acids.

The rearrangement uses TRBV4-1 and TRBJ2-5, with 12 bases lining up with TRBD2. Germline-derived CDR1 and CDR2 are MGHRA and YSYEKL. The V segment lost 2 bases and the J segment 7 bases; nucleotides outside the gene matches: 8. The CDR3 loop spans 16 amino acids. This CDR3 reads CASSQLLAGGSGTQYF. For the CDR3, the DNA is TGCGCCAGCAGCCAACTACTAGCGGGGGGTTCGGGGACCCAGTACTTC.

The chain is built from TRBV30 and TRBJ1-4; D remains unclear. The CDR3 totals 12 residues. From germline, CDR1 is GTSNPN and CDR2 SVGIG (reference sequence). With 0 bases removed from V and 5 bases from J, the gap between germline ends came to 4 bases. CDR3 region: CAWSVQNEKLFF. In DNA form, the CDR3 reads TGTGCCTGGAGTGTACAGAATGAAAAACTGTTTTTT. Variable domain in full (rest from reference TRBV30 and TRBJ1-4): SQTIHQWPATLVQPVGSPLSLECTVEGTSNPNLYWYRQAAGRGLQLLFYSVGIGQISSEVPQNLSASRPQDRQFILSSKKLLLSDSGFYLCAWSVQNEKLFFGSGTQLSVL.